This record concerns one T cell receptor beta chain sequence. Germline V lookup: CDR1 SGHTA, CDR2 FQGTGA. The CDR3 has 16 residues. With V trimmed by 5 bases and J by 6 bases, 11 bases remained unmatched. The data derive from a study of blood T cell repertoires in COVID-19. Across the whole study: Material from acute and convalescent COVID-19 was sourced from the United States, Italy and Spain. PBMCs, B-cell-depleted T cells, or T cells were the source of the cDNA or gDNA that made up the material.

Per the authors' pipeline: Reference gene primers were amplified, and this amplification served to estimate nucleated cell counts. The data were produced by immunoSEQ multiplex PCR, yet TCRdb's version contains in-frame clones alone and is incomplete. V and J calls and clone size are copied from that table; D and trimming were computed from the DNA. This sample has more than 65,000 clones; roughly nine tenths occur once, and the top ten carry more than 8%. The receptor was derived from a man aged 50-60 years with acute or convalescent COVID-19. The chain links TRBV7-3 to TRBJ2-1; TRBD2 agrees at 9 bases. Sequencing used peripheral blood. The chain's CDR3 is CASSLSQRGAGNEQFF. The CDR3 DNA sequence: TGTGCCAGCAGCCTTAGTCAGCGGGGGGCCGGCAATGAGCAGTTCTTC.